The rows below give T cell receptor beta chains drawn from one sample of a study of molecular identifiers for immune sequencing clone quantification. TCRdb called the PCR reads again in MiXCR, with one record for every CDR3 protein. The sample holds over 600,000 distinct CDR3 sequences, about 20% seen once. The sequenced material came from naive CD8+ T cells from blood, with Jurkat cell RNA spiked in. The receptors derive from a human donor in good health. Some libraries in this study had Jurkat cell RNA spiked in. Both conserved end residues are part of each CDR3.

TRBV29-1 | CSGYDTSYEQYF
TRBV29-1 | CSVQDPNGTYEQYF
TRBV6-2/TRBV6-3 | CAGSYEGASGLGVDNSPLHF
TRBV9 | CASSSRVADSYNEQFF
TRBV7-9 | CASTRDYNEQFF
TRBV2 | CASSEPRAAETQYF
TRBV19 | CASSPGQTTEAFF
TRBV27 | CASSFGTNEKLFF
TRBV27 | CASSLSIKGDSTDTQYF
TRBV20-1 | CSARGHEGGSATNEKLFF
TRBV7-9 | CASSTGTGETLGAQYF
TRBV12-3/TRBV12-4 | CASSFVAPTGAGELFF
TRBV19 | CASSLTPGLAGYGTDTQYF
TRBV12-5 | CASGSTGTSGSTETQYF
TRBV5-1 | CASSLVRGGAEAFF
TRBV20-1 | CSAKQVNEQYF
TRBV6-5 | CASSYGQGPEQYF
TRBV19 | CASSSRTSSRTDTQYF
TRBV19 | CASSFGGTYNEQFF
TRBV12-3/TRBV12-4 | CASSLGVLGNTIYF
TRBV7-2 | CASSSLLDYNEQFF
TRBV4-1 | CASSLQGTVVSSYEQYF
TRBV15 | CATSWVSELQPQHF